A single sample gave rise to the 23 T cell receptor beta chains below, sequenced in a study of blood T cell repertoires in COVID-19. Data came from immunoSEQ multiplex PCR; TCRdb stores just in-frame clones and leaves some out. The sample lists 100,000 or so clones; roughly 87% were seen once. Sequencing was performed on peripheral blood. The source of these receptors is a woman aged 50 to 60 with COVID-19, enrolled during active disease.

The CDR3 loop reads CASSLASQETQYF. The CDR3 coding sequence is TGTGCCAGCAGCTTAGCATCTCAAGAGACCCAGTACTTC. This chain connects TRBV7-2 to TRBJ2-5; D remains unclear. The V gene's germline CDR1 is SGHTA and CDR2 FQGNSA. The V end was cut by 0 bases, the J end by 2 bases, with 4 bases between. The CDR3 sequence is 13 residues long.

The chain couples TRBV28 to TRBJ1-1, with TRBD1 as a possible D gene (5 bases). The germline gives CDR1 MDHEN, CDR2 SYDVKM. CDR3 length: 13 residues. Between the trimmed V and J ends, which lost 3 bases and 5 bases, there was a span of 10 bases. The CDR3 DNA reads TGTGCCAGCAGTTTCGGGACTAGTACTGAAGCTTTCTTT. This translates into CASSFGTSTEAFF.

V and J are TRBV19 and TRBJ1-1, with 7 bases identical to TRBD1. The CDR3 is 14 amino acids. Germline V gene sequence: CDR1 LNHDA, CDR2 SQIVND (reference sequence). V lost 7 bases to trimming and J lost 4 bases; unmatched junction nucleotides: 9. In nucleotides, the CDR3 is TGTGCCAGTATGGAGACAGGGTTGAGCACTGAAGCTTTCTTT. Translated: CASMETGLSTEAFF.

This rearrangement joins TRBV2 to TRBJ2-5, with D tentatively TRBD1 (5 bases). V lost 7 bases and J 7 bases, leaving 16 bases between the germline ends. This CDR3 has 13 amino acids. CDR1 SNHLY and CDR2 FYNNEI come from the germline V gene. The DNA for the CDR3 is TGTGCCAGCACTACCGAGTCCCAGGGGACCCAGTACTTC. It codes for CASTTESQGTQYF.

V and J are TRBV6-5 and TRBJ2-7; 11 bases align to TRBD1. J lost 3 bases, V lost 8 bases, and 6 bases had no gene match. Germline lookup yields CDR1 MNHEY and CDR2 SVGAGI. This CDR3 has 14 amino acids. In DNA, the CDR3 is TGTGCCAGCGAGGGGGGGACAGGGGGCTACGAGCAGTACTTC. Its protein is CASEGGTGGYEQYF.

This clone is judged large. The chain couples TRBV19 to TRBJ2-1; TRBD1 agrees at 8 bases. The CDR3 runs to 13 residues. The germline gives CDR1 LNHDA, CDR2 SQIVND (reference sequence). V gave up 4 bases and J gave up 6 bases; unmatched junction bases: 2. Here the CDR3 reads CASSTTGGNEQFF. DNA for the CDR3: TGTGCCAGTAGTACCACAGGGGGCAATGAGCAGTTCTTC.

The chain carries TRBV14 and TRBJ2-3; D might be TRBD2 (6 bases). V lost 1 base and J 1 base, leaving 12 bases between the germline ends. There are 16 residues in the CDR3. Germline values: CDR1 SGHDN, CDR2 FVKESK. The CDR3 DNA reads as TGTGCCAGCAGCCAAGTTTGGCAGCGGGGCACAGATACGCAGTATTTT. This encodes CASSQVWQRGTDTQYF.

The chain carries TRBV18 and TRBJ2-5; 7 positions match TRBD2. V lost 5 bases to trimming and J lost 4 bases; unmatched junction nucleotides: 7. This CDR3 contains 14 residues. CDR1 is KGHSH, CDR2 LQKENI, per germline. CDR3 sequence (DNA): TGTGCCAGCTCAACTGGGGGGGAACGAGAGACCCAGTACTTC. This translates into CASSTGGERETQYF.

CDR3 amino acids: CASSLVDRAANYEQYF. CDR3 bases: TGCGCCAGCAGCTTGGTAGACAGGGCCGCTAACTACGAGCAGTACTTC. The rearrangement joins TRBV5-1 to TRBJ2-7; TRBD1 matches at 7 bases. J gave up 3 bases and V 0 bases, and 9 bases lay outside the gene matches. Per germline, CDR1 SGHRS and CDR2 YFSETQ. The CDR3 length is 16 residues.

This chain connects TRBV10-1 to TRBJ2-1; D perhaps matches TRBD2 (7 bases). This CDR3 comprises 16 residues. Trimming removed 0 bases from V and 10 bases from J, with 19 bases in between. Per the germline V gene, CDR1 is WNHNN and CDR2 is SYGVQD (reference sequence). The CDR3 region has the DNA TGCGCCAGCAGTGAGTCGGCGGGGGCACCTGAGAGGGAGCAGTTCTTC. Amino acids: CASSESAGAPEREQFF.

The V gene is TRBV6-1, the J gene TRBJ2-3, with 10 bases identical to TRBD2. The CDR3 covers 16 residues. CDR1 and CDR2 from the germline V gene are MNHNS and SASEGT. With 3 bases clipped from V and 4 bases from J, the junction kept 7 bases outside the gene matches. This CDR3 is CASSDQAGGPPDTQYF. CDR3 coding DNA: TGTGCCAGCAGTGACCAAGCGGGGGGGCCGCCAGATACGCAGTATTTT.

The chain uses TRBV9 and TRBJ1-4, with D perhaps matching TRBD1 (5 bases). V dropped 2 bases and J dropped 5 bases, with 10 bases sitting between them. CDR3 size: 14 residues. Germline CDR1 SGDLS, CDR2 YYNGEE. CDR3 in DNA: TGTGCCAGCAGCGTTTTGGGGGGAAATGAAAAACTGTTTTTT. Encoded protein: CASSVLGGNEKLFF.

The chain links TRBV2 to TRBJ2-3; 9 bases fit TRBD2. V gave up 6 bases and J gave up 3 bases; unmatched junction bases: 7. The germline gives CDR1 SNHLY, CDR2 FYNNEI. CDR3 size: 15 residues. The CDR3 sequence is CASSQGRGGTDTQYF. In DNA form, the CDR3 reads TGTGCCAGCAGCCAGGGGCGGGGGGGGACAGATACGCAGTATTTT.

The gene calls are TRBV9 and TRBJ1-2; no firm D call. CDR1 is SGDLS and CDR2 is YYNGEE in the germline V gene. The CDR3 totals 13 residues. The V gene lost 4 bases and the J gene lost 10 bases, with 17 bases spanning the gap. In DNA form, the CDR3 reads TGTGCCAGCAGCACGGGTACGGGGTTTGCCTACACCTTC. Amino acids: CASSTGTGFAYTF.

The chain couples TRBV30 to TRBJ2-5; no reliable D call. The V gene's germline CDR1 is GTSNPN and CDR2 SVGIG (reference sequence). The V and J ends lost 2 bases and 4 bases respectively, with 8 bases between them. CDR3 length: 12 amino acids. As DNA, the CDR3 is TGTGCCTGGAGTAAACAAACAGAGACCCAGTACTTC. It specifies CAWSKQTETQYF. Full variable domain (missing parts from reference TRBV30 and TRBJ2-5): SQTIHQWPATLVQPVGSPLSLECTVEGTSNPNLYWYRQAAGRGLQLLFYSVGIGQISSEVPQNLSASRPQDRQFILSSKKLLLSDSGFYLCAWSKQTETQYFGPGTRLLVL.

The chain couples TRBV7-3 to TRBJ2-1; 10 bases line up with TRBD2. V lost 4 bases, J lost 15 bases, and 9 bases stayed unmatched. The CDR3 consists of 13 residues. Germline values: CDR1 SGHTA, CDR2 FQGTGA. CDR3 coding DNA: TGTGCCAGCAGCTACAAAGCGGGGGGGCTTCTGTTCTTC. It encodes CASSYKAGGLLFF.

V and J are TRBV9 and TRBJ2-5, with TRBD2 matching over 8 bases. Unmatched junction bases numbered 12, after V lost 0 bases and J lost 5 bases. The CDR3 spans 17 residues. Germline V gene lookup returns CDR1 SGDLS and CDR2 YYNGEE. The CDR3 region has the DNA TGTGCCAGCAGCGTAGAAGAGAACGGGGGGGCCCGGGAGACCCAGTACTTC. Translating it yields CASSVEENGGARETQYF.

The chain employs TRBV6-6 and TRBJ1-1; 7 bases are shared with TRBD1. The germline V gene has CDR1 MNHNY and CDR2 SVGAGI (reference sequence). V lost 5 bases to trimming and J lost 4 bases; unmatched junction nucleotides: 10. The CDR3 contains 15 residues. CDR3 sequence: CASSTRDSRTTEAFF. DNA for the CDR3: TGTGCCAGCAGTACCCGGGACAGTAGAACCACTGAAGCTTTCTTT.

The chain links TRBV30 to TRBJ1-2; the D is unclear. This CDR3 region has 14 residues. Looked up from germline, CDR1 is GTSNPN and CDR2 is SVGIG (reference sequence). Trimming took off 0 bases at V and 2 bases at J, with 10 bases between the two ends. As DNA, the CDR3 is TGTGCCTGGAGTGTACTTGGAGCGAACTATGGCTACACCTTC. Protein: CAWSVLGANYGYTF.

The chain recombines TRBV28 with TRBJ2-7; D unclear. CDR3 length: 14 residues. Germline V lookup: CDR1 MDHEN, CDR2 SYDVKM. V was trimmed by 3 bases and J by 2 bases, leaving 11 bases between them. CDR3 protein: CASSFGRGTYEQYF. The CDR3 DNA is TGTGCCAGCAGTTTCGGTAGAGGAACCTACGAGCAGTACTTC.

The chain recombines TRBV28 with TRBJ1-4; perhaps TRBD1 as D (5 bases). In germline, CDR1 is MDHEN, CDR2 SYDVKM. The CDR3 is 15 residues long. V dropped 7 bases and J dropped 12 bases, with 24 bases sitting between them. The CDR3 sequence is CASTLGAGLLEELFF. In DNA form, the CDR3 reads TGTGCCAGCACCCTTGGGGCAGGGCTATTAGAGGAACTGTTTTTT.

The chain joins TRBV5-1 to TRBJ1-2; the match to TRBD1 covers 10 bases. The CDR3 has 14 residues. Per germline, CDR1 SGHRS and CDR2 YFSETQ. With 4 bases clipped from V and 5 bases from J, the junction kept 5 bases outside the gene matches. CDR3 coding DNA: TGCGCCAGCAGCCCCGGGACAGGGGCGTATGGCTACACCTTC. Amino acid sequence: CASSPGTGAYGYTF.

This CDR3 reads CASSQVGGEQFF. In DNA form, the CDR3 reads TGCGCCAGCAGCCAAGTTGGAGGTGAGCAGTTCTTC. The genes are TRBV4-3 and TRBJ2-1; D is perhaps TRBD2 (5 bases). In germline, CDR1 is LGHNA, CDR2 YSLEER. Trimming removed 1 base at V and 9 bases at J, with 7 bases between. The CDR3 loop spans 12 amino acids.